A selection of T cell receptor beta chains follows, all from one sample in a study of blood T cell repertoires in COVID-19. The protocol was immunoSEQ multiplex PCR, while the TCRdb copy is restricted to in-frame clones and leaves out a portion. The sample lists under 250,000 clones; around 84% were seen once. The sample comprised PBMCs or T cells enriched from blood (not recorded which). The source is a man aged 35-49 years who had recovered from COVID-19. CDR3s include the opening cysteine and the closing phenylalanine or tryptophan. D genes are given only for firm matches. The size field is filled for only some rows; it gives once, few, many or a size class.

abundance | j_gene | d_gene | v_gene | CDR3nt | CDR3aa
few | TRBJ1-6 | NA | TRBV19 | TGTGCCAGTAGTTCGGACACCTGGGGCTCACCCCTCCACTTT | CASSSDTWGSPLHF
NA | TRBJ1-2 | TRBD1 | TRBV4-1 | TGCGCCAGCAGCCATATTGACAGGGTCGTTGCCTTC | CASSHIDRVVAF
NA | TRBJ1-5 | NA | TRBV7-2 | TGTGCCAGCAGCTTAAAGGCCGACCGGGTTGGTCAGCCCCAGCATTTT | CASSLKADRVGQPQHF
NA | TRBJ2-3 | TRBD1 | TRBV7-2 | TGTGCCAGCAGCTTAGTTGCGACAGGGGAAGCAGATACGCAGTATTTT | CASSLVATGEADTQYF
NA | TRBJ2-5 | TRBD1 | TRBV5-1 | TGCGCCAGCAGCTCAGGGGGCGAGACCCAGTACTTC | CASSSGGETQYF
NA | TRBJ1-1 | TRBD1 | TRBV6-1 | TGTGCCAGCAGTGAATGGTGGAGAGGGGGCGGGGAAGCTTTCTTT | CASSEWWRGGGEAFF
NA | TRBJ2-1 | NA | TRBV6-2/TRBV6-3 | TGTGCCAGCAGTTACTCTAGCCGCGTTCCGTCCTACAATGAGCAGTTCTTC | CASSYSSRVPSYNEQFF
NA | TRBJ2-5 | TRBD1 | TRBV6-5 | TGTGCCAGCAGTTACCGGACAGGGATCCAAGAGACCCAGTACTTC | CASSYRTGIQETQYF
NA | TRBJ1-3 | TRBD1 | TRBV28 | TGTGCCAGCAGTTTGACAGGGGGAGCAGGAAACACCATATATTTT | CASSLTGGAGNTIYF
NA | TRBJ2-2 | TRBD1 | TRBV4-3 | TGCGCCAGCAGCCAAGGATTGGGACAGGGAGTCAGCGGGGAGCTGTTTTTT | CASSQGLGQGVSGELFF
NA | TRBJ1-1 | TRBD1 | TRBV9 | TGTGCCAGCAGCGCGGGTGGGACAGGTAGGCAGAACACTGAAGCTTTCTTT | CASSAGGTGRQNTEAFF
NA | TRBJ2-7 | TRBD2 | TRBV6-4 | TGTGCCAGCAGCCGGACTAGCGGGGAGGGAGAGCAGTACTTC | CASSRTSGEGEQYF
NA | TRBJ1-2 | NA | TRBV13 | TGTGCCAGCAGCTTAGAGCAGGGCGTCTATGGCTACACCTTC | CASSLEQGVYGYTF
NA | TRBJ2-7 | NA | TRBV21-1 | TGTGCCAGCAGCAAAAGGGGAACTTGGACTAGCGGGAGCCGTTCCTACGAGCAGTACTTC | CASSKRGTWTSGSRSYEQYF
once | TRBJ1-3 | TRBD1 | TRBV25-1 | TGTGCCAGCAGGGAGACAGGGGCTGGAAACACCATATATTTT | CASRETGAGNTIYF
few | TRBJ1-3 | TRBD1 | TRBV5-1 | TGCGCCAGCAGCTTGGCCGGGGGACAGGGCACCTACTCTGGAAACACCATATATTTT | CASSLAGGQGTYSGNTIYF
NA | TRBJ1-1 | NA | TRBV7-9 | TGTGCCAGCAGCCCGGGTGGCTGGAACACTGAAGCTTTCTTT | CASSPGGWNTEAFF
NA | TRBJ2-7 | NA | TRBV7-2 | TGTGCCAGCAGCTCATACCGGGACTCCGAGCAGTACTTC | CASSSYRDSEQYF
NA | TRBJ1-5 | TRBD1 | TRBV7-2 | TGTGCCAGCAGCTACCCGGGACAGGGTTTTCAGCCCCAGCATTTT | CASSYPGQGFQPQHF
NA | TRBJ1-6 | TRBD1 | TRBV10-3 | TGTGCCATCAGTGAGTCCCCAGGGGGCTATAATTCACCCCTCCACTTT | CAISESPGGYNSPLHF
NA | TRBJ2-7 | NA | TRBV27 | TGTGCCAGCAGTTTAGGACTTGTCTACGAGCAGTACTTC | CASSLGLVYEQYF
NA | TRBJ2-3 | NA | TRBV5-1 | TGCGCCAGCAGCTGGACTAGCACAGATACGCAGTATTTT | CASSWTSTDTQYF
NA | TRBJ1-1 | TRBD1 | TRBV20-1 | TGCAGTGCTAACAGGGGCGAGGAAGCTTTCTTT | CSANRGEEAFF
NA | TRBJ2-1 | NA | TRBV5-5 | TGTGCCAGCAGCTTACCGGGCTTCGAGGGGTTCTTC | CASSLPGFEGFF
NA | TRBJ2-5 | TRBD2 | TRBV5-5 | TGTGCCAGCAGCAAAGCGGGGCAGCAAGAGACCCAGTACTTC | CASSKAGQQETQYF
NA | TRBJ2-1 | NA | TRBV3-1/TRBV3-2 | TGTGCCAGCAGCCAAGATCGAACAGGGGAGCAGTTCTTC | CASSQDRTGEQFF
NA | TRBJ2-7 | TRBD1 | TRBV28 | TGTGCCAGCAGTTTCTGGGACAGGCCCTACGAGCAGTACTTC | CASSFWDRPYEQYF
once | TRBJ1-1 | NA | TRBV6-4 | TGTGCCAGCAGAATACAGGGAGACACTGAAGCTTTCTTT | CASRIQGDTEAFF
once | TRBJ2-7 | NA | TRBV27 | TGTGCCAGGACCCCGGGACTCCCCTTGGAGCAGTACTTC | CARTPGLPLEQYF
NA | TRBJ2-7 | NA | TRBV5-5 | TGTGCCAGCAGCTTGAATCAAGGACACTACGAGCAGTACTTC | CASSLNQGHYEQYF
NA | TRBJ1-1 | NA | TRBV7-6 | TGTGCCAGCAGCTTAGGGGGAGGGTTAGACACTGAAGCTTTCTTT | CASSLGGGLDTEAFF
NA | TRBJ2-5 | NA | TRBV20-1 | TGCAGTGTATCGAGGGAGACCCAGTACTTC | CSVSRETQYF
NA | TRBJ2-7 | NA | TRBV9 | TGTGCCAGCAGCGTAGCCGACGACATTATCTACGAGCAGTACTTC | CASSVADDIIYEQYF
NA | TRBJ2-6 | NA | TRBV19 | TGTGCCAGTACGGCCCCAACAGGTTCTGGGGCCAACGTCCTGACTTTC | CASTAPTGSGANVLTF
NA | TRBJ1-1 | TRBD1 | TRBV28 | TGTGCCAGCAGTGTGGACAGGGGATGGAGCACTGAAGCTTTCTTT | CASSVDRGWSTEAFF
NA | TRBJ2-5 | NA | TRBV7-3 | TGTGCCAGCAGCCCAGGGGGGATCCAAGAGACCCAGTACTTC | CASSPGGIQETQYF
NA | TRBJ2-1 | TRBD2 | TRBV5-1 | TGCGCCAGCAGCCCAACCGGGACTAGAATTAAGAATGAGCAGTTCTTC | CASSPTGTRIKNEQFF
few | TRBJ2-7 | TRBD2 | TRBV3-1/TRBV3-2 | TGTGCCAGCAGCCAAACTAGCGGGAGTTACGAGCAGTACTTC | CASSQTSGSYEQYF
NA | TRBJ1-2 | NA | TRBV4-2 | TGTGCCAGCAGCCAAGACAGGAGGGACTATGGCTACACCTTC | CASSQDRRDYGYTF
NA | TRBJ1-2 | NA | TRBV14 | TGTGCCAGCGGCCCTCGGGGTCTGGGGTCCCCTGATGGCTACACCTTC | CASGPRGLGSPDGYTF
NA | TRBJ1-4 | NA | TRBV3-1/TRBV3-2 | TGTGCCAGCAGCCAAGACCAGGGGTCCGAAAAACTGTTTTTT | CASSQDQGSEKLFF
NA | TRBJ1-1 | NA | TRBV5-1 | TGCGCCAGCAGCCTAACGGGACACACGAACACTGAAGCTTTCTTT | CASSLTGHTNTEAFF
NA | TRBJ1-4 | TRBD1 | TRBV28 | TGTGCCAGCAGCTTAGACAGGGGCGAAAAACTGTTTTTT | CASSLDRGEKLFF